The 16 T cell receptor beta chains presented below share a single source sample, sequenced in a study of tumor-infiltrating lymphocytes in primary liver carcinoma. Unsorted whole blood supplied the RNA, and germline DNA was extracted too. A constant-region primer served to make TCR beta cDNA from roughly 540 ng total RNA. Amplification in three nested multiplex PCR rounds with slightly modified ARM-PCR gave rise to TCR beta libraries. The two initial PCR rounds, roughly 9 cycles each, used TRBV1-TRBV30 forward and C-beta reverse primers. TCRdb passed the multiplex PCR reads through MiXCR, listing each CDR3 protein once. The sample includes about 310,000 distinct CDR3 sequences, 60% to 80% of them seen just once. The sample comprised peripheral blood. The receptors derive from a man aged 35 to 55 with primary liver carcinoma and hepatitis B virus infection.

This clonotype has a single count. This may arise from a read error, as a much more abundant clone is one base away. The chain has TRBV6-6 and TRBJ1-5; D is perhaps TRBD1 (5 bases). The germline gives CDR1 MNHNY, CDR2 SVGAGI (reference sequence). V dropped 6 bases and J dropped 1 base, with 10 bases sitting between them. The CDR3 sequence is 14 residues long. CDR3 in DNA: TGTGCCAGCAGCGGGGGGAACAGCAATCAGCCCCAGCATTTT. As protein: CASSGGNSNQPQHF.

The rearrangement links TRBV11-2 to TRBJ2-3; D call uncertain. The CDR3 spans 11 residues. V was clipped by 0 bases and J by 12 bases, with 7 bases between them. Per germline, CDR1 SGHAT and CDR2 FQNNGV. The CDR3 region has the DNA TGTGCCAGCAGCTTAGACAAGCTACAGTATTTT. Amino acids: CASSLDKLQYF.

Of note for this clonotype: As the CDR3 is not closed by the conserved phenylalanine or tryptophan, this likely results from a read error. This chain links TRBV11-3 with TRBJ2-1; D is uncertain. The V gene's germline CDR1 is SGHNT and CDR2 YENEEA. V dropped 5 bases and J dropped 1 base, with 15 bases sitting between them. The CDR3 loop spans 16 amino acids. CDR3 in DNA: TGTGCCAGCAGCATAGGCCCCCGAGGATCCTACAATGAGCAGTTCATC. It yields the protein CASSIGPRGSYNEQFI.

This clonotype was recorded at least ten times. The V and J genes are TRBV29-1 and TRBJ2-2; D perhaps matches TRBD1 (5 bases). Looked up from germline, CDR1 is SQVTM and CDR2 is ANQGSEA. V was trimmed by 6 bases and J by 2 bases, leaving 7 bases between them. This CDR3 region has 12 residues. CDR3 region: CSVDRNTGELFF. CDR3 bases: TGCAGCGTCGACAGAAACACCGGGGAGCTGTTTTTT.

The chain links TRBV6-5 to TRBJ2-3; a possible D gene is TRBD1 (5 bases). CDR1 and CDR2 from the germline V gene are MNHEY and SVGAGI. The V and J ends lost 2 bases and 1 base respectively, with 19 bases between them. The CDR3 totals 18 residues. The CDR3 loop is CASSYAKRGRVGTDTQYF. DNA of the CDR3: TGTGCCAGCAGTTACGCAAAGCGCGGCAGGGTGGGCACAGATACGCAGTATTTT.

The V call is TRBV5-1, the J call TRBJ1-2; D unresolved. In germline, CDR1 is SGHRS, CDR2 YFSETQ. The CDR3 loop spans 15 amino acids. The CDR3 region is CVTTGSEEIPYGYTF. The CDR3 coding sequence is TGCGTCACCACTGGGTCGGAGGAGATACCCTATGGCTACACCTTC.

Turning to this clonotype: It is likely a read error, because the conserved phenylalanine at the end of the CDR3 is missing. The DNA is left out, because the CDR3 cannot be placed on it with certainty; the CDR3 is given as TCRdb lists it. The chain combines TRBV11-1 with TRBJ2-7. The CDR3 extends over 11 residues, inclusive of both ends. Per germline, CDR1 SGHAT and CDR2 FQDESV (reference sequence). This CDR3 is CASSFAYEQYS.

This clonotype was picked up a small number of times. The rearrangement joins TRBV2 to TRBJ2-7; no reliable D call. CDR3 length: 13 amino acids. Trimming pared 6 bases from V and 3 bases from J, leaving 12 bases between. CDR1 and CDR2 (germline): SNHLY, FYNNEI. The CDR3 DNA reads TGTGCCAGCAGATCCCGTTGGGACTACGAGCAGTACTTC. Its protein product is CASRSRWDYEQYF.

This clonotype was detected many times. The chain carries TRBV6-1 and TRBJ2-2, with D possibly matching TRBD1 (6 bases). Germline loops: CDR1 MNHNS, CDR2 SASEGT. The V gene lost 7 bases and the J gene lost 0 bases, with 9 bases spanning the gap. This CDR3 is built from 14 residues. The CDR3 sequence: CASTGGPNTGELFF. CDR3 nucleotides: TGTGCCAGCACTGGGGGCCCGAACACCGGGGAGCTGTTTTTT.

This clonotype has a count of ten or more. The chain carries TRBV29-1 and TRBJ2-6; D not resolved. This CDR3 is built from 13 residues. Looked up from germline, CDR1 is SQVTM and CDR2 is ANQGSEA. V lost 6 bases and J lost 1, with 7 bases in between. The CDR3 is CSVGLSGANVLTF. The DNA for the CDR3 is TGCAGCGTGGGGTTATCTGGGGCCAACGTCCTGACTTTC.

The chain joins TRBV5-4 to TRBJ2-7, with TRBD2 matching 13 bases. The V and J ends lost 4 bases and 6 bases, in that order; junction bases with no gene match: 7. CDR1 SGHNT and CDR2 YYREEE come from the germline V gene (reference sequence). This CDR3 is built from 15 residues. The CDR3 region has the DNA TGTGCCAGCAGCCCGACTAGCGGGAGGAGTCGCGAGCAGTACTTC. Its translation is CASSPTSGRSREQYF.

As to this clonotype: A junction end diverges from the germline sequence, so it may reflect a read error. This chain connects TRBV5-5 to TRBJ2-7; TRBD1 is a possible D gene (6 bases). The germline gives CDR1 SGHKS, CDR2 YYEKEE (reference sequence). The CDR3 is 15 amino acids. CDR3 amino acids: CASSLGGTSWDEQNF. The CDR3 region has the DNA TGTGCCAGCAGCTTGGGAGGGACATCTTGGGACGAGCAGAACTTC.

The chain joins TRBV14 to TRBJ1-1, with D possibly being TRBD1 (6 bases). Germline loops: CDR1 SGHDN, CDR2 FVKESK. The CDR3 totals 16 residues. The V gene lost 6 bases and the J gene lost 1 base, with 18 bases spanning the gap. The DNA for the CDR3 is TGTGCCAGCAGTCTTAACAGGGCCCAGGGGAACACTGAAGCTTTCTTT. Its protein is CASSLNRAQGNTEAFF. The whole variable domain, remainder taken from reference TRBV14 and TRBJ1-1, is EAGVTQFPSHSVIEKGQTVTLRCDPISGHDNLYWYRRVMGKEIKFLLHFVKESKQDESGMPNNRFLAERTGGTYSTLKVQPAELEDSGVYFCASSLNRAQGNTEAFFGQGTRLTVV.

This chain joins TRBV2 and TRBJ2-1, with a tentative D call TRBD2 (7 bases). Germline V gene lookup returns CDR1 SNHLY and CDR2 FYNNEI. Trimming removed 11 bases from V and 3 bases from J, with 17 bases in between. The length of the CDR3 is 14 residues. The CDR3 sequence is CASRRGGNYNEQFF. In DNA, the CDR3 is TGTGCCTCCCGAAGGGGGGGGAACTACAATGAGCAGTTCTTC. Together with reference TRBV2 and TRBJ2-1, the CDR3 gives the full variable domain: EPEVTQTPSHQVTQMGQEVILRCVPISNHLYFYWYRQILGQKVEFLVSFYNNEISEKSEIFDDQFSVERPDGSNFTLKIRSTKLEDSAMYFCASRRGGNYNEQFFGPGTRLTVL.

This clonotype has just one count. A read error is possible here, since a much larger clone lies one base away. V is TRBV29-1 and J is TRBJ1-1; D may be TRBD1 (6 bases). Looked up from germline, CDR1 is SQVTM and CDR2 is ANQGSEA. This CDR3 has 13 residues. The CDR3 spells CSIEGRGNTEAFF. In nucleotides, the CDR3 is TGCAGCATTGAAGGCAGGGGTAACACTGAAGCTTTCTTT.

There are a few counts of this clonotype. One junction end does not reproduce the germline sequence, and a read error may be involved. The chain couples TRBV7-9 to TRBJ1-4; the D is unclear. CDR1 is SEHNR, CDR2 FQNEAQ, per germline (reference sequence). The CDR3 contains 14 residues. Here the CDR3 reads CASSDFKGDEELFF. For the CDR3, the DNA is TGTGCCAGCAGCGATTTTAAGGGTGATGAAGAACTGTTTTTT.